Following are 10 T cell receptor beta chains from one sample sequenced in a study of blood T cells in healthy people across ages. For the second PCR, which ran for about 7 to 11 cycles, a sample-barcoded 5' primer and a J-beta primer mix were used. TCRdb reanalysed the 5' RACE reads using MiXCR and keeps one entry per CDR3 protein. The table shows fewer than 800,000 distinct CDR3 sequences, with 25% occurring only once. The data also belong to a second study, concerning T cells of mothers and their children.

Specimen: blood. These receptors all stem from a boy aged 10-17 years in good health.

Points on this clonotype: Given a much more abundant clone one base away, this may be a read error. The chain carries TRBV29-1 and TRBJ2-7; D remains unclear. This CDR3 has 11 residues. CDR1 and CDR2 (germline): SQVTM, ANQGSEA. The CDR3 DNA follows: TGCAGCGTTGAAGGGGCCTACGAGCAGTGCTTC. It codes for CSVEGAYEQCF.

The chain recombines TRBV29-1 with TRBJ1-3, with TRBD1 matching 8 bases. Germline V gene lookup returns CDR1 SQVTM and CDR2 ANQGSEA. J was trimmed by 3 bases and V by 6 bases; bases with no gene match: 7. The CDR3 length is 14 residues. CDR3 DNA sequence: TGCAGCGTCCTGGACAGGGAAGGTGGAAACACCATATATTTT. Protein sequence: CSVLDREGGNTIYF.

About this clonotype: One end of the junction varies from germline; a read error may be responsible. The V call is TRBV20-1, the J call TRBJ2-7, with TRBD2 matching over 7 bases. The CDR3 has 15 amino acids. In germline, CDR1 is DFQATT, CDR2 SNEGSKA (reference sequence). CDR3 amino acids: CSARDASGYSYERYF. DNA of the CDR3: TGCAGTGCTAGAGACGCTAGCGGTTACTCCTACGAGCGGTACTTC.

The sample holds one count of this clonotype. The chain recombines TRBV21-1 with TRBJ2-3; no check of the table's D call, TRBD1, against the DNA was made. TRBV21-1 corresponds to a pseudogene. The length of the CDR3 is 19 residues. CDR3 sequence reads: CASSKASPDREGSTDTQYF. The CDR3 nucleotides read TGTGCCAGCAGCAAAGCCTCCCCCGACAGGGAAGGGAGCACAGATACGCAGTATTTT.

This sequence joins TRBV7-9 and TRBJ2-3; the D is unclear. The CDR3 has 13 amino acids. Trimming stripped 1 base from V and 5 bases from J, with 7 bases between. Per the germline V gene, CDR1 is SEHNR and CDR2 is FQNEAQ (reference sequence). The CDR3 loop is CASSLGAVDTQYF. The CDR3, as DNA: TGTGCCAGCAGCTTAGGAGCTGTAGATACGCAGTATTTT.

This sequence joins TRBV10-3 and TRBJ2-5, with 8 bases matching TRBD2. The J call is uncertain, as TRBJ2-1 better fits the DNA end. Germline V lookup: CDR1 ENHRY, CDR2 SYGVKD. This CDR3 is built from 15 residues. The CDR3 spells CAILGELAGKGEQFF. CDR3 nucleotide sequence: TGTGCCATCCTTGGGGAGCTAGCGGGTAAGGGGGAGCAGTTCTTC.

This clonotype turned up a few times. The chain joins TRBV3-1 to TRBJ1-5, with D uncertain. Germline CDR1 LGHDT, CDR2 YNNKEL (reference sequence). Trimming took off 4 bases at V and 4 bases at J, with 8 bases between the two ends. The CDR3 extends over 13 amino acids. CDR3 in amino acids: CASSLAHNQPQHF. The CDR3 DNA is TGTGCCAGCAGCCTCGCACATAATCAGCCCCAGCATTTT.

This clonotype was counted between two and nine times. The chain carries TRBV4-1 and TRBJ2-7, with D perhaps assigned TRBD1 or TRBD2 (5 bases each). Between the trimmed V and J ends, which lost 5 bases and 2 bases, there was a span of 16 bases. The CDR3 extends over 15 amino acids. Per the germline V gene, CDR1 is MGHRA and CDR2 is YSYEKL. CDR3 residues: CASSNAGTPAYEQYF. As DNA, the CDR3 is TGCGCCAGCAGCAATGCCGGGACGCCTGCCTACGAGCAGTACTTC.

This clonotype was picked up a small number of times. The chain links TRBV2 to TRBJ2-5; 12 bases map to TRBD1. The J call may be wrong; the DNA end is better matched by TRBJ2-1. Germline CDR1 reads SNHLY; CDR2 reads FYNNEI. The CDR3 runs 15 residues. The CDR3 bases are TGTGCCAGCAGGGGGACAGGGGGCGGAAGCAATGAGCAGTTCTTC. Residues: CASRGTGGGSNEQFF.

This clonotype was detected a few times. CDR3 in amino acids: CASSQEWMSVLNEQFF. CDR3 bases: TGCGCCAGCAGCCAAGAGTGGATGTCGGTGCTCAATGAGCAGTTCTTC. This chain links TRBV4-3 with TRBJ2-1; no clear D. Trimming left V 0 bases short and J 6 bases short, with 15 bases between. CDR1 and CDR2 (germline): LGHNA, YSLEER. The CDR3 covers 16 residues.